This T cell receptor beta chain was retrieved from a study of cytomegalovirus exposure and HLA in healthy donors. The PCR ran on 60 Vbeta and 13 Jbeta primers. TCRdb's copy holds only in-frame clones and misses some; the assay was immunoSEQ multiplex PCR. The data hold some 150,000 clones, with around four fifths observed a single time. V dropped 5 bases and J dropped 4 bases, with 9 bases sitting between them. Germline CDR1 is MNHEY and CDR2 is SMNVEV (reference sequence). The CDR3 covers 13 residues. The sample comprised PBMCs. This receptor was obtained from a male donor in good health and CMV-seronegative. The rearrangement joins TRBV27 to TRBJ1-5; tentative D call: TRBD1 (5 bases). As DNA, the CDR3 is TGTGCCAGCAGTGCCACAGGTAATCAGCCCCAGCATTTT. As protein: CASSATGNQPQHF.